The TCR beta chain under discussion was sequenced for a study of cytomegalovirus exposure and HLA in healthy donors. Primers for the PCR totalled 60 Vbeta and 13 Jbeta. Profiled with immunoSEQ multiplex PCR; TCRdb holds only in-frame clones, not every one. The data show 150,000 to 180,000 clones, over 75% seen once. The CDR3 extends over 15 amino acids. Trimming removed 1 base from V and 5 bases from J; junction bases left unmatched: 5. The germline gives CDR1 SGHVS, CDR2 FQNEAQ. The chain employs TRBV7-8 and TRBJ1-1; 9 nucleotides line up with TRBD1. The material sequenced was PBMCs. The receptor's source is a woman aged 40 to 55 in good health and CMV-seropositive. The CDR3 reads CASSLGDRGGTEAFF. CDR3 nucleotides: TGTGCCAGCAGCTTAGGAGACAGGGGGGGAACTGAAGCTTTCTTT.